This TCR beta chain stems from a study of T cells in tuberculosis. Study summary: The T cells targeted glucose monomycolate, a mycobacterial lipid, via CD1B.

Looked up from germline, CDR1 is SGHNT and CDR2 is YYREEE (reference sequence). The CDR3 runs 20 residues. On this clone itself: Mismatch with germline at one junction end may stem from a read error.

No alpha-beta pairing information exists for these sequences. The method was immunoSEQ multiplex PCR; TCRdb's version includes in-frame clones alone and lacks a portion of them. Here the sample spans about 59,000 clones, about 86% being singletons. Study-level findings and limits: The stringent gate may have excluded weak CD1B-GMM tetramer binders.

Thawed, overnight-rested PBMC were stained with GMM-loaded CD1B tetramer, viability dye and anti-CD3, then sorted. The lipid loaded on the CD1B tetramers was C32 glucose monomycolate from Rhodococcus equi. Each donor contributed some 100,000 sorted tetramer-negative cells. The rearrangement joins TRBV5-4 to TRBJ2-1; TRBD2 matches at 11 bases. The specimen was CD1b-GMM tetramer-negative cells sorted from PBMCs. This sequence was found in an adult woman with latent tuberculosis. The DNA for the CDR3 is TGTGCCAGCAGCCCCGAGAGGGGGACTAGCGGAACTAGCTCCTACAATGAGCAGCTCTTC. It codes for CASSPERGTSGTSSYNEQLF.